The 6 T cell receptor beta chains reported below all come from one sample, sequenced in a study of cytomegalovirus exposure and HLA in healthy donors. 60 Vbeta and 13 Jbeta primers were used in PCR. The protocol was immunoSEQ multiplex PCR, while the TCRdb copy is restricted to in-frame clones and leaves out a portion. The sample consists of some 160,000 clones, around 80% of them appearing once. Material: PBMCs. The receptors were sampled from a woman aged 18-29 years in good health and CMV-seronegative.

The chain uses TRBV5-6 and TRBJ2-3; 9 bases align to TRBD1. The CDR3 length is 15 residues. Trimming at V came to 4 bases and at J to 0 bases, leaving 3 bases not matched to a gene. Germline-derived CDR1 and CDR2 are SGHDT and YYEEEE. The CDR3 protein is CASSPQGASTDTQYF. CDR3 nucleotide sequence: TGTGCCAGCAGCCCACAGGGGGCTAGCACAGATACGCAGTATTTT. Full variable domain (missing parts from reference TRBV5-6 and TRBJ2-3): DAGVTQSPTHLIKTRGQQVTLRCSPKSGHDTVSWYQQALGQGPQFIFQYYEEEERQRGNFPDRFSGHQFPNYSSELNVNALLLGDSALYLCASSPQGASTDTQYFGPGTRLTVL.

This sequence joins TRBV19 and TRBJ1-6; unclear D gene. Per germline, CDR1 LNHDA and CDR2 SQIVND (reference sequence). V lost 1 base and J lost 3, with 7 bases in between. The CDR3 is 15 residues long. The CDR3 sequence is CASSIVANYNSPLHF. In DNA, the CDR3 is TGTGCCAGTAGTATAGTGGCCAACTATAATTCACCCCTCCACTTT. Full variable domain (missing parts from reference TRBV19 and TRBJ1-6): DGGITQSPKYLFRKEGQNVTLSCEQNLNHDAMYWYRQDPGQGLRLIYYSQIVNDFQKGDIAEGYSVSREKKESFPLTVTSAQKNPTAFYLCASSIVANYNSPLHFGNGTRLTVT.

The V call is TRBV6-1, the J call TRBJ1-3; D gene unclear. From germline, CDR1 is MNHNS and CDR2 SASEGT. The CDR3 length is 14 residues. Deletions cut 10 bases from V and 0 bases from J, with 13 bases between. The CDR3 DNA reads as TGTGCCACCTATCTTATAGCCTCTGGAAACACCATATATTTT. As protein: CATYLIASGNTIYF.

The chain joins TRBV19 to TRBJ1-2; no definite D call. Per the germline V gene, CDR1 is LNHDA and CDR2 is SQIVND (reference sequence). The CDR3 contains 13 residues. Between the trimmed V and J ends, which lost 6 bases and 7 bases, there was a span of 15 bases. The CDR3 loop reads CASREDFLSGYTF. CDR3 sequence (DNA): TGTGCCAGTAGAGAGGACTTCTTAAGTGGCTACACCTTC.

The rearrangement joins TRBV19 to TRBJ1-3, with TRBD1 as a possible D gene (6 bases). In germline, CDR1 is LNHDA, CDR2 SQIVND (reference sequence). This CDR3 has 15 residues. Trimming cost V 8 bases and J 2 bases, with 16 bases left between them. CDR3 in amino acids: CASAYRVAAGNTIYF. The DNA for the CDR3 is TGTGCCAGTGCTTACAGGGTTGCGGCTGGAAACACCATATATTTT. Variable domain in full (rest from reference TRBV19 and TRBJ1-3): DGGITQSPKYLFRKEGQNVTLSCEQNLNHDAMYWYRQDPGQGLRLIYYSQIVNDFQKGDIAEGYSVSREKKESFPLTVTSAQKNPTAFYLCASAYRVAAGNTIYFGEGSWLTVV.

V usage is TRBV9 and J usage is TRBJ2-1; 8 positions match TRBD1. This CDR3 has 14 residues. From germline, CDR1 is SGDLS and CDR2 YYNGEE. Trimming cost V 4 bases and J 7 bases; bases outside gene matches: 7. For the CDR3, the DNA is TGTGCCAGCAGCCTAGACCGGACAGGGAATGAGCAGTTCTTC. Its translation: CASSLDRTGNEQFF.